Here is one TCR beta chain with its context. In the original processing: Nucleated cell number was recorded as an estimate derived from reference gene primer amplification. The assay was immunoSEQ multiplex PCR, and TCRdb's table has in-frame clones only and misses some. V, J and clone size were drawn from that table, and D and trimming were deduced from the DNA. The sample has 360,000 or so clones, roughly 89% seen once. The entry originates in a study of blood T cell repertoires in COVID-19. Study-wide context: The cDNA or gDNA used as material had been derived from T cells, B-cell-depleted T cells, or PBMCs.

The sequencing input was peripheral blood. This clonotype was obtained from a man younger than 30 with active or convalescent COVID-19.

The CDR3 spells CASAGQGYGYTF. The DNA of the CDR3 is TGCGCCAGCGCCGGCCAGGGTTATGGCTACACCTTC. V gene TRBV5-1 combines with J gene TRBJ1-2, with D possibly TRBD1 on 5 matching bases. This CDR3 spans 12 amino acids. Trimming cost V 7 bases and J 5 bases, with 12 bases left between them. CDR1 and CDR2 from the germline V gene are SGHRS and YFSETQ.